A selection of T cell receptor beta chains follows, all from one sample in a study of vaccination effects on CD4 cells after COVID-19. These TCRs are of unknown antigen specificity. Produced via immunoSEQ multiplex PCR; TCRdb's table is partial and in-frame only. The table records 45,000 to 55,000 clones, around 74% of them present only once. Sequenced here: CD4+ T cells from PBMCs cultured without peptide, sampled after COVID-19 vaccination. Receptors originate from a human donor who had a prior SARS-CoV-2 infection. Each CDR3 is given with its conserved first and last residue. Fields, in order: clone size, CDR3 length, D gene, V gene, J gene, CDR3 protein, CDR3 DNA. The D gene is left open where the match is weak. Clone sizes are given selectively: once, few, many, or a class where the clone is expanded.

clone_size: -
cdr3_length: 19
d_call: -
v_call: TRBV5-1
j_call: TRBJ2-5
cdr3_aa: CASSSTGWGASVSQETQYF
cdr3_nt: TGCGCCAGCAGCTCGACTGGGTGGGGCGCTAGCGTTAGTCAAGAGACCCAGTACTTC

clone_size: -
cdr3_length: 16
d_call: -
v_call: TRBV4-2
j_call: TRBJ1-1
cdr3_aa: CASSQDPAGWGTEAFF
cdr3_nt: TGTGCCAGCAGCCAAGATCCAGCAGGGTGGGGGACTGAAGCTTTCTTT

clone_size: -
cdr3_length: 15
d_call: -
v_call: TRBV9
j_call: TRBJ2-7
cdr3_aa: CASSVGGTEEYEQYF
cdr3_nt: TGTGCCAGCAGCGTAGGGGGGACGGAGGAGTACGAGCAGTACTTC

clone_size: -
cdr3_length: 13
d_call: -
v_call: TRBV14
j_call: TRBJ1-5
cdr3_aa: CASSQGEGQPQHF
cdr3_nt: TGTGCCAGCAGCCAGGGCGAGGGTCAGCCCCAGCATTTT

clone_size: many
cdr3_length: 15
d_call: -
v_call: TRBV6-4
j_call: TRBJ2-1
cdr3_aa: CASSDSSGSYNEQFF
cdr3_nt: TGTGCCAGCAGTGACTCTAGCGGCTCCTACAATGAGCAGTTCTTC

clone_size: -
cdr3_length: 16
d_call: TRBD1
v_call: TRBV5-6
j_call: TRBJ2-3
cdr3_aa: CASSEQGQPWTDTQYF
cdr3_nt: TGTGCCAGCAGCGAACAGGGACAGCCGTGGACAGATACGCAGTATTTT

clone_size: -
cdr3_length: 15
d_call: TRBD1
v_call: TRBV11-3
j_call: TRBJ2-7
cdr3_aa: CASSLDGTGNYEQYF
cdr3_nt: TGTGCCAGCAGCTTAGATGGGACAGGGAATTACGAGCAGTACTTC

clone_size: -
cdr3_length: 13
d_call: -
v_call: TRBV6-5
j_call: TRBJ1-2
cdr3_aa: CASGSDLNYGYTF
cdr3_nt: TGTGCCAGCGGTTCCGACTTAAACTATGGCTACACCTTC

clone_size: few
cdr3_length: 13
d_call: -
v_call: TRBV2
j_call: TRBJ1-2
cdr3_aa: CASIEGDHLGYTF
cdr3_nt: TGTGCCAGCATCGAGGGGGACCACCTTGGCTACACCTTC

clone_size: -
cdr3_length: 14
d_call: TRBD2
v_call: TRBV3-1/TRBV3-2
j_call: TRBJ2-1
cdr3_aa: CASRRTSGSHEQFF
cdr3_nt: TGTGCCAGCAGGCGGACTAGCGGGTCCCATGAGCAGTTCTTC

clone_size: -
cdr3_length: 14
d_call: -
v_call: TRBV9
j_call: TRBJ2-3
cdr3_aa: CASSVDGTPDTQYF
cdr3_nt: TGTGCCAGCAGCGTAGACGGTACCCCCGATACGCAGTATTTT

clone_size: -
cdr3_length: 16
d_call: -
v_call: TRBV3-1/TRBV3-2
j_call: TRBJ1-2
cdr3_aa: CASSQEGDGVNYGYTF
cdr3_nt: TGTGCCAGCAGCCAAGAGGGGGACGGCGTAAACTATGGCTACACCTTC

clone_size: -
cdr3_length: 18
d_call: TRBD1
v_call: TRBV11-2
j_call: TRBJ2-2
cdr3_aa: CASSLVRGVAGGAGELFF
cdr3_nt: TGTGCCAGCAGCTTAGTTCGGGGAGTGGCAGGGGGCGCCGGGGAGCTGTTTTTT

clone_size: -
cdr3_length: 16
d_call: TRBD2
v_call: TRBV27
j_call: TRBJ2-7
cdr3_aa: CASSPTLSGSRYEQYF
cdr3_nt: TGTGCCAGCAGTCCCACCCTGAGCGGGAGTAGGTACGAGCAGTACTTC

clone_size: -
cdr3_length: 13
d_call: -
v_call: TRBV7-3
j_call: TRBJ2-3
cdr3_aa: CASSSGATDTQYF
cdr3_nt: TGTGCCAGCAGCTCCGGAGCCACAGATACGCAGTATTTT

clone_size: -
cdr3_length: 16
d_call: -
v_call: TRBV11-2
j_call: TRBJ2-1
cdr3_aa: CASSLVFGGRGNEQFF
cdr3_nt: TGTGCCAGCAGCTTAGTTTTCGGGGGCCGGGGGAATGAGCAGTTCTTC

clone_size: -
cdr3_length: 17
d_call: -
v_call: TRBV5-3
j_call: TRBJ2-3
cdr3_aa: CARSLLKRNPSTDTQYF
cdr3_nt: TGTGCCAGAAGCCTCCTGAAGCGAAACCCTAGCACAGATACGCAGTATTTT

clone_size: -
cdr3_length: 14
d_call: -
v_call: TRBV6-2/TRBV6-3
j_call: TRBJ1-2
cdr3_aa: CASSYSHRDDGYTF
cdr3_nt: TGTGCCAGCAGTTACTCGCATAGGGATGATGGCTACACCTTC

clone_size: -
cdr3_length: 13
d_call: -
v_call: TRBV12-3/TRBV12-4
j_call: TRBJ1-5
cdr3_aa: CASSLALDQPQHF
cdr3_nt: TGTGCCAGCAGTTTAGCTCTGGATCAGCCCCAGCATTTT

clone_size: few
cdr3_length: 18
d_call: TRBD2
v_call: TRBV7-2
j_call: TRBJ2-1
cdr3_aa: CASSFLPGLAGDPNEQFF
cdr3_nt: TGTGCCAGCAGCTTCCTACCGGGACTAGCGGGAGATCCCAATGAGCAGTTCTTC

clone_size: -
cdr3_length: 14
d_call: -
v_call: TRBV7-2
j_call: TRBJ1-2
cdr3_aa: CASSFTSGSYGYTF
cdr3_nt: TGTGCCAGCAGCTTCACCTCCGGGAGCTATGGCTACACCTTC

clone_size: -
cdr3_length: 15
d_call: -
v_call: TRBV7-8
j_call: TRBJ1-1
cdr3_aa: CASSSPSPLNTEAFF
cdr3_nt: TGTGCCAGCAGCTCCCCCTCGCCGCTGAACACTGAAGCTTTCTTT

clone_size: -
cdr3_length: 13
d_call: -
v_call: TRBV6-5
j_call: TRBJ1-1
cdr3_aa: CASSYSGLTEAFF
cdr3_nt: TGTGCCAGCAGTTACTCCGGGTTGACTGAAGCTTTCTTT

clone_size: -
cdr3_length: 14
d_call: TRBD1
v_call: TRBV10-3
j_call: TRBJ2-7
cdr3_aa: CAIRAGQGAYEQYF
cdr3_nt: TGTGCCATCAGAGCCGGACAGGGGGCCTACGAGCAGTACTTC

clone_size: -
cdr3_length: 12
d_call: -
v_call: TRBV2
j_call: TRBJ2-7
cdr3_aa: CASSLKTGTQYF
cdr3_nt: TGTGCCAGCAGTTTAAAAACTGGTACGCAGTACTTC

clone_size: -
cdr3_length: 15
d_call: TRBD2
v_call: TRBV19
j_call: TRBJ2-3
cdr3_aa: CASQRTSGSWDTQYF
cdr3_nt: TGTGCCAGTCAACGGACTAGCGGGAGTTGGGATACGCAGTATTTT

clone_size: few
cdr3_length: 18
d_call: TRBD2
v_call: TRBV4-2
j_call: TRBJ2-3
cdr3_aa: CASSHSRTSGRSPDTQYF
cdr3_nt: TGTGCCAGCAGCCATTCCAGGACTAGCGGGAGGAGCCCAGATACGCAGTATTTT

clone_size: -
cdr3_length: 15
d_call: -
v_call: TRBV6-5
j_call: TRBJ1-4
cdr3_aa: CASSTRQVGNEKLFF
cdr3_nt: TGTGCCAGCAGCACCCGACAGGTCGGGAATGAAAAACTGTTTTTT

clone_size: -
cdr3_length: 16
d_call: TRBD2
v_call: TRBV5-1
j_call: TRBJ2-5
cdr3_aa: CASSLVGSGYQETQYF
cdr3_nt: TGCGCCAGCAGCTTGGTGGGTAGCGGGTACCAAGAGACCCAGTACTTC

clone_size: -
cdr3_length: 15
d_call: -
v_call: TRBV27
j_call: TRBJ1-5
cdr3_aa: CASRPLGRVHQPQHF
cdr3_nt: TGTGCCAGTCGTCCTCTAGGCAGGGTCCACCAGCCCCAGCATTTT

clone_size: once
cdr3_length: 18
d_call: TRBD1
v_call: TRBV5-1
j_call: TRBJ2-2
cdr3_aa: CASSLVPPGQGNTGELFF
cdr3_nt: TGCGCCAGCAGCTTGGTACCCCCGGGACAGGGGAACACCGGGGAGCTGTTTTTT

clone_size: -
cdr3_length: 16
d_call: -
v_call: TRBV7-2
j_call: TRBJ2-2
cdr3_aa: CASSLEGPVMAGELFF
cdr3_nt: TGTGCCAGCAGCTTAGAGGGACCAGTGATGGCCGGGGAGCTGTTTTTT

clone_size: -
cdr3_length: 14
d_call: -
v_call: TRBV4-3
j_call: TRBJ2-5
cdr3_aa: CASSQEWGEETQYF
cdr3_nt: TGCGCCAGCAGCCAAGAGTGGGGGGAAGAGACCCAGTACTTC

clone_size: -
cdr3_length: 11
d_call: -
v_call: TRBV2
j_call: TRBJ2-2
cdr3_aa: CASKYTGELFF
cdr3_nt: TGTGCCAGCAAGTACACCGGGGAGCTGTTTTTT

clone_size: -
cdr3_length: 13
d_call: -
v_call: TRBV18
j_call: TRBJ2-7
cdr3_aa: CASSPRSTYEQYF
cdr3_nt: TGTGCCAGCTCACCGAGAAGCACCTACGAGCAGTACTTC

clone_size: -
cdr3_length: 16
d_call: TRBD2
v_call: TRBV5-1
j_call: TRBJ2-3
cdr3_aa: CASSETLAASTDTQYF
cdr3_nt: TGCGCCAGCAGCGAAACCCTAGCGGCTAGCACAGATACGCAGTATTTT

clone_size: -
cdr3_length: 14
d_call: -
v_call: TRBV7-9
j_call: TRBJ1-4
cdr3_aa: CASTLGGANEKLFF
cdr3_nt: TGTGCCAGCACCCTGGGAGGGGCTAATGAAAAACTGTTTTTT

clone_size: -
cdr3_length: 13
d_call: -
v_call: TRBV12-3/TRBV12-4
j_call: TRBJ1-1
cdr3_aa: CASSLPGATEAFF
cdr3_nt: TGTGCCAGCAGTTTACCCGGGGCCACTGAAGCTTTCTTT

clone_size: -
cdr3_length: 13
d_call: -
v_call: TRBV12-3/TRBV12-4
j_call: TRBJ2-5
cdr3_aa: CASSFRFQETQYF
cdr3_nt: TGTGCCAGCAGTTTCCGTTTCCAAGAGACCCAGTACTTC

clone_size: -
cdr3_length: 16
d_call: -
v_call: TRBV27
j_call: TRBJ2-7
cdr3_aa: CASSLSGVTLVNEQYF
cdr3_nt: TGTGCCAGCAGTTTATCTGGAGTCACTTTAGTAAACGAGCAGTACTTC

clone_size: -
cdr3_length: 17
d_call: -
v_call: TRBV19
j_call: TRBJ1-1
cdr3_aa: CASSIASLGQGNTEAFF
cdr3_nt: TGTGCCAGTAGTATAGCATCTCTGGGGCAAGGGAACACTGAAGCTTTCTTT

clone_size: -
cdr3_length: 14
d_call: TRBD1
v_call: TRBV10-3
j_call: TRBJ2-5
cdr3_aa: CAISEGTVQETQYF
cdr3_nt: TGTGCCATCAGTGAAGGGACAGTGCAAGAGACCCAGTACTTC

clone_size: -
cdr3_length: 18
d_call: -
v_call: TRBV7-9
j_call: TRBJ1-2
cdr3_aa: CASSLFRGGPSIIVGYTF
cdr3_nt: TGTGCCAGCAGCTTATTTCGCGGCGGACCTTCAATTATTGTGGGCTACACCTTC

clone_size: -
cdr3_length: 12
d_call: -
v_call: TRBV29-1
j_call: TRBJ2-3
cdr3_aa: CSTTIGTYTQYF
cdr3_nt: TGCAGCACCACCATCGGGACATATACGCAGTATTTT

clone_size: -
cdr3_length: 14
d_call: -
v_call: TRBV10-3
j_call: TRBJ1-1
cdr3_aa: CAISSTGLNTEAFF
cdr3_nt: TGTGCCATCAGCTCCACAGGGCTGAACACTGAAGCTTTCTTT

clone_size: -
cdr3_length: 16
d_call: TRBD1
v_call: TRBV5-1
j_call: TRBJ2-7
cdr3_aa: CASSLGFGTAQYEQYF
cdr3_nt: TGCGCCAGCAGCTTGGGGTTCGGGACAGCCCAATACGAGCAGTACTTC

clone_size: -
cdr3_length: 15
d_call: TRBD2
v_call: TRBV18
j_call: TRBJ2-7
cdr3_aa: CASSPTRDYPNEQYF
cdr3_nt: TGTGCCAGCTCACCAACCCGGGACTATCCTAACGAGCAGTACTTC

clone_size: once
cdr3_length: 15
d_call: TRBD1
v_call: TRBV9
j_call: TRBJ1-2
cdr3_aa: CASSADRARGYGYTF
cdr3_nt: TGTGCCAGCAGCGCGGACAGGGCCCGGGGCTATGGCTACACCTTC

clone_size: -
cdr3_length: 17
d_call: TRBD2
v_call: TRBV5-4
j_call: TRBJ2-5
cdr3_aa: CASSSRRGGGNQETQYF
cdr3_nt: TGTGCCAGCAGCTCTCGGAGGGGCGGGGGGAATCAAGAGACCCAGTACTTC

clone_size: few
cdr3_length: 16
d_call: -
v_call: TRBV3-1/TRBV3-2
j_call: TRBJ2-3
cdr3_aa: CASSQELADRTDTQYF
cdr3_nt: TGTGCCAGCAGCCAAGAGTTGGCGGACCGCACAGATACGCAGTATTTT

clone_size: -
cdr3_length: 15
d_call: TRBD2
v_call: TRBV3-1/TRBV3-2
j_call: TRBJ2-7
cdr3_aa: CASSPGLAGIYEQYF
cdr3_nt: TGTGCCAGCAGCCCAGGACTAGCGGGAATCTACGAGCAGTACTTC

clone_size: -
cdr3_length: 16
d_call: TRBD1
v_call: TRBV18
j_call: TRBJ1-1
cdr3_aa: CASSQLLGQMNTEAFF
cdr3_nt: TGTGCCAGCTCACAACTATTGGGACAGATGAACACTGAAGCTTTCTTT

clone_size: few
cdr3_length: 14
d_call: -
v_call: TRBV27
j_call: TRBJ2-1
cdr3_aa: CASSSRGAYNEQFF
cdr3_nt: TGTGCCAGCAGTTCGCGCGGGGCTTACAATGAGCAGTTCTTC